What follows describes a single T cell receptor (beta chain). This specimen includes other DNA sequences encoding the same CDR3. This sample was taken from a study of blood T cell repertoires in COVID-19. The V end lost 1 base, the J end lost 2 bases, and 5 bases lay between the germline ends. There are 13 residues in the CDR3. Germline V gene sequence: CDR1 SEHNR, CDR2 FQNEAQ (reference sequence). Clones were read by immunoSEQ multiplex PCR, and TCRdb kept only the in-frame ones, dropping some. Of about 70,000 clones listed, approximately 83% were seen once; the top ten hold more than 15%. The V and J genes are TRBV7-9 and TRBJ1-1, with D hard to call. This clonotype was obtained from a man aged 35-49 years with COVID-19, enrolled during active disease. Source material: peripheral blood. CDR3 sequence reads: CASSLGANTEAFF. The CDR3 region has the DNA TGTGCCAGCAGCTTAGGAGCTAACACTGAAGCTTTCTTT. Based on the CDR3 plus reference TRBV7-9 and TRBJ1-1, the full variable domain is DTGVSQNPRHKITKRGQNVTFRCDPISEHNRLYWYRQTLGQGPEFLTYFQNEAQLEKSRLLSDRFSAERPKGSFSTLEIQRTEQGDSAMYLCASSLGANTEAFFGQGTRLTVV.